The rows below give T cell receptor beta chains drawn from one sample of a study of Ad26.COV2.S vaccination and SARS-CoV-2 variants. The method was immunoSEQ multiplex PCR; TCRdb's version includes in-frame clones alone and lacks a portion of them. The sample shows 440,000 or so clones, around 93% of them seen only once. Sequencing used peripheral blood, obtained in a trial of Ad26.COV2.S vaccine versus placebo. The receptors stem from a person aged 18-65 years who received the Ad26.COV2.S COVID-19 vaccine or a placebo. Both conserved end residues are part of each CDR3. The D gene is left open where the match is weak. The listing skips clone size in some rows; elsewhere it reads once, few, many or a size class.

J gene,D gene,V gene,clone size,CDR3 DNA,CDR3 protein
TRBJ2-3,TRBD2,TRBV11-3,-,TGTGCCAGCAGCTTAGCACTAGCGGGGGCCCCAGATACGCAGTATTTT,CASSLALAGAPDTQYF
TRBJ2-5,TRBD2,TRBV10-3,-,TGTGCCATCAGTGGACAGCGGGGGGGCCGGGAGACCCAGTACTTC,CAISGQRGGRETQYF
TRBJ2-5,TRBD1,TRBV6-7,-,TGTGCCAGCAGTTGTGGACAGGGGGATATCAGAGAGACCCAGTACTTC,CASSCGQGDIRETQYF
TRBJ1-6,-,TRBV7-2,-,TGTGCCAGCAGCTTAGGTCGGACACCGGGAGGTTCACCCCTCCACTTT,CASSLGRTPGGSPLHF
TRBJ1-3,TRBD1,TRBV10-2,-,TGCGCCAGCAGTGAGGGGCAGGGGGCTGGAAACACCATATATTTT,CASSEGQGAGNTIYF
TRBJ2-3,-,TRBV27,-,TGTGCCAGCAGCCATTCCTCGGGGGGCCCAGATACGCAGTATTTT,CASSHSSGGPDTQYF
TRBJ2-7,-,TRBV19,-,TGTGCCAGTAGTATAGGTCGAAGCTCCTACGAGCAGTACTTC,CASSIGRSSYEQYF
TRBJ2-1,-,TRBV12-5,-,TGTGCTAGTGGTTTGGTACAGGGTCCCTACAATGAGCAGTTCTTC,CASGLVQGPYNEQFF
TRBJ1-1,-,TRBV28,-,TGTGCCAGCAGTTTAAGGGATGAAGCTTTCTTT,CASSLRDEAFF
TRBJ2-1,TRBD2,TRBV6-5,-,TGTGCCAGCAGACTAGCGGGGGGGCCTTACAATGAGCAGTTCTTC,CASRLAGGPYNEQFF
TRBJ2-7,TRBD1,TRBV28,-,TGTGCCAGCAGTTCAACAGGGGGTGGTGGTTACGAGCAGTACTTC,CASSSTGGGGYEQYF
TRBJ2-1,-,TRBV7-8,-,TGTGCCAGCAGCTTAGAAAGGGCATACAATGAGCAGTTCTTC,CASSLERAYNEQFF
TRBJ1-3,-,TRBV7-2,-,TGTGCCAGCAGCTTAGCCGGCACAGGGTTTCGAAACACCATATATTTT,CASSLAGTGFRNTIYF
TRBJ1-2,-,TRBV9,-,TGTGCCAGCAGCGTAGGGCCCCTTCGGGAGGTTGGCTACACCTTC,CASSVGPLREVGYTF
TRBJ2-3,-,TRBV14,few,TGTGCCAGCAGCCGGAAACAGGGTAAAGGAGATATAGATACGCAGTATTTT,CASSRKQGKGDIDTQYF
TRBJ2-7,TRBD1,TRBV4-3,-,TGCGCCAGCAGCCAAAATACCGGGACAGGCACCTACGAGCAGTACTTC,CASSQNTGTGTYEQYF
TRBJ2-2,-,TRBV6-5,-,TGTGCCCGACAGGTCACCGGGGAGCTGTTTTTT,CARQVTGELFF
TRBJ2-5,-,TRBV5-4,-,TGTGCCAGCAGCTTGAGCCAGGAGACCCAGTACTTC,CASSLSQETQYF
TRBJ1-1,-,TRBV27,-,TGTGCCAGCACTTCTTGGGGGCGAAAGACTGAAGCTTTCTTT,CASTSWGRKTEAFF
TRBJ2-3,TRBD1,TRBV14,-,TGTGCCAGCAGCCAAGCCTTACGAGTGACAGGGGGAAGACGGGCCACAGATACGCAGTATTTT,CASSQALRVTGGRRATDTQYF
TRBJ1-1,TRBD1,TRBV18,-,TGTGCCAGCTCACCACGGGGACAGAGGAGCGCTGAAGCTTTCTTT,CASSPRGQRSAEAFF
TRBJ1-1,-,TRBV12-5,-,TGTGCTAGTGGCCCCGGAGGGAATGAAGCTTTCTTT,CASGPGGNEAFF
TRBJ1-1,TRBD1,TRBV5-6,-,TGTGCCAGCAGCTCCGACAGGGCGGACACTGAAGCTTTCTTT,CASSSDRADTEAFF